This T cell receptor (beta chain) was observed in a study of cytomegalovirus exposure and HLA in healthy donors (dated by TCRdb to about 2017). Turning to the overall study: According to an earlier analysis of a few hundred of the donors, about 180 million T cells yielded 95 million to 140 million unique TCR beta sequences and around 280 Gb of sequence data. An early release covering 500 to 750 HLA-typed donors comprised about 300 gigabases of sequencing data and roughly 85 million unique TCR sequences. Among the roughly 370 genotyped donors, around 81% belonged to the genetic ancestry cluster associated with self-reported Caucasian donors. The study aimed to test whether cataloging public T cell receptors could reveal signatures of past pathogen exposure. Using immunosequencing, the study profiled T cell repertoires from 500 to 800 subjects and related those repertoires to cytomegalovirus serostatus. Along with the approximately 700-subject first cohort, a separate validation cohort of over a hundred different subjects was used. To predict cytomegalovirus infection status, the study brought together high-throughput TCR immunosequencing, statistical association of individual TCRs with disease status, and machine learning. A later analysis re-analyzed previously published TCR beta repertoires from several hundred donors and added high-resolution HLA genotyping to study TCR occurrence patterns. Rather than using new phenotypic data, the later analysis identified candidate immune exposures from TCR beta sequences and from how often those sequences occurred across donors. In an earlier analysis of over 550 of the donors, high-throughput TCR beta sequencing was used to judge whether each TCR beta V gene segment behaved as functional or pseudogenic. Donor age, sex, ethnicity and CMV serostatus were collected together with the repertoire data. Genome-wide SNP genotypes for about three fifths of the 666 donors were used in a later genetic analysis, which treated that subset as a discovery cohort. Every repertoire in the discovery cohort had been generated on one and the same sequencing platform. Both class I and class II loci were covered by HLA typing, at four-digit resolution. Typing coverage varied by locus: roughly 629-640 donors for A, B, C, DRB1 and DQB1; under 550 for DQA1; more than 600 for DPA1; approximately 470 for DPB1. Because of strong linkage in the cohort, four to six DR-DQ haplotypes were treated as single units for association and clustering. Across 398 genotyped donors of the cohort, an average of roughly 200,000 unique TCR beta nucleotide sequences per donor were sequenced, and around 20% of those sequences were non-productive. Overall study outcomes, separate from this receptor: Presence/absence analyses assumed roughly uniform sequencing depth across donors, an assumption that may not hold. Correlated functional status among segregating V segments might be attributable to linkage disequilibrium, but an unknown experimental factor could not be ruled out. According to a later analysis, parvovirus B19, influenza, CMV and Epstein-Barr virus appeared linked to several top co-occurrence clusters. Because some donors lacked HLA typing at each locus, the association tests relied only on the typed subset. The 87-base-pair reads could not distinguish some IMGT-functional V segments, including TRBV6-2 and TRBV6-3, so those segments were excluded. The authors suggested that the approach could potentially be extended to other disease states and immunological phenotypes. A cluster of highly shared sequence variants was judged likely to represent a technical artifact of the sequencing pipeline. In vitro tests confirmed that a few of the cytomegalovirus-associated TCR beta chains recognize cytomegalovirus antigens. According to a later analysis, most CMV-associated TCR beta chains appeared to be HLA-restricted, and the HLA associations seemed to be driven largely by CMV exposure. A total of 150 to 200 TCR beta chains were listed by the study as associated with cytomegalovirus. Most TCR sequences were seen in very few donors, while some public TCRs were found in many individuals. In a later genetic analysis, fewer N-insertions in productive TCRs were reported among donors in an Asian-associated ancestry cluster than the approximately 710-donor mean. Approximately 16 rarely observed V segments, including chromosome 9 orphons, were excluded from the earlier analysis of almost 600 of the donors because counts were too low. Specific HLA alleles were associated with 16,951 TCR beta sequences at a false discovery rate of 0.05 in a later analysis. When HLA alleles, especially DR and DQ, strongly co-occurred, TCR associations were difficult to assign to individual alleles. In a later analysis, HLA-associated TCR beta chains were found to be more clonally expanded and to have lower generation probabilities than equally common non-associated chains. The classifier was reported to diagnose cytomegalovirus status with high specificity and sensitivity in both the original cohort and the validation cohort. A further reported finding was that TCR beta sequences accurately predicted the HLA-A and HLA-B alleles for most subjects in the first cohort. Only TCR beta chains were sequenced in this cohort, and the absence of alpha or paired-chain data limited detectable features. Broadly in line with IMGT annotations, most TCR beta V segments showed up in productive rearrangements about 90% or about 30% of the time in an earlier analysis of about 500 of the donors. A later genetic analysis associated a missense DCLRE1C variant with V-gene and J-gene trimming of TCR beta chains, and an independent cohort replicated the association. According to a later analysis, TCR association rates differed among HLA loci, with DRB1 alleles showing the most associated TCRs and HLA-C alleles showing the fewest. CMV serostatus was the only immune exposure information available for the cohort.

Trimming removed 0 bases from V and 2 bases from J; the gene matches leave 7 bases unexplained. The CDR3 runs 16 residues from the cysteine to the phenylalanine. Here the CDR3 DNA is all that survives: 48 bases in frame from base 1. The CDR1 and CDR2 encoded by the germline V gene (reference sequence) are SGHNT and YYREEE. The cohort was made up of 650 to 700 healthy bone marrow donors. Cohort members were all nominally healthy when sampled, although unrecorded immune exposures were likely present. The donor tested CMV seropositive and was one of the 289 seropositive cohort members. Every donor gave a peripheral blood sample, and the peripheral blood mononuclear cells from that sample were used for TCR beta sequencing. Genomic DNA extraction from the blood cell samples was performed with the Qiagen DNeasy Blood Extraction Kit. The library came from the immunoSEQ multiplex PCR assay. For the multiplex PCR, a mixture combining 60 forward primers for TCR Vbeta segments and 13 reverse primers for TCR Jbeta segments was used. A multiplex PCR assay on genomic DNA amplified the CDR3 region of rearranged TCR beta genes. Amplified TCR beta libraries were sequenced as 87-base-pair reads on the Illumina HiSeq System. As for how the authors treated the data: A later analysis tallied around 80 million unique TCR beta chains across the 666 repertoires, and approximately 12 million of those chains were shared by two or more donors. Raw reads were error-corrected and collapsed into unique sequences by a nearest-neighbor algorithm in which closely related sequences were merged to remove PCR and sequencing errors. V, D and J gene segments were assigned by aligning CDR3 sequences to IMGT reference sequences. For a sequence to be retained, at least a six-nucleotide match to both a V gene segment and a J gene segment was required. A rearrangement was called productive if the CDR3 had no stop codons and remained in frame with V and J, and every other rearrangement was called non-productive. Following IMGT convention, CDR3 was defined as the stretch from the second conserved V-encoded cysteine up to the conserved J-encoded phenylalanine. The earlier analysis of about 590 of the donors excluded sequences that lacked an unambiguous match to a single V gene segment. In an earlier analysis of 587 of the donors, V segments were called functional above 56.7% productive rearrangements and were called segregating when the between-donor standard deviation exceeded 5%. A statistical classification framework was developed to diagnose cytomegalovirus status using the catalog of TCR beta chain sequences. In a later analysis, V and J genes were assigned by comparing TCR nucleotide sequences against IMGT/GENE-DB human TR gene sequences. A later analysis assigned CDR3 sequences and most-parsimonious VDJ recombination scenarios with the TCRdist pipeline. In a later analysis, each TCR beta chain was defined by its CDR3 amino acid sequence together with its V-gene family, and reads lacking a unique V-gene family were excluded. As a way to deal with suspected cross-contamination and a sequencing artifact, a later analysis dropped roughly 620 nucleotide sequences that were highly shared and had low generation probability. For each public chain, a later analysis derived a clonal expansion index from normalized ranks of inferred template counts within each repertoire. In a later analysis, generation probabilities were computed with a VDJ recombination model fitted to out-of-frame rearrangements, and the resulting probabilities were checked against IGoR. A later analysis scored TCR-TCR, TCR-HLA and TCR-CMV co-occurrence with hypergeometric tests, applying a repertoire-size bias correction to TCR pairs. To estimate false discovery rates, a later analysis permuted the HLA or CMV assignments 20 times. In a later analysis, co-occurring TCRs were grouped using DBSCAN, with TCRdist sequence similarity added in when clustering inside HLA-allele-positive subsets. Repertoires with fewer than 30,000 or more than 120,000 public chains, plus five repertoires with anomalous nucleotide sharing, were excluded from co-occurrence clustering. Entries here come from immuneACCESS through TCRdb and include only in-frame sequences with V and J called. Some clones fail to appear in such tables; in the studies checked, an unresolved V gene covers under half of the shortfall, and the cause of the remainder is unknown. V and J calls and clone size are as listed in that table; D and trimming were resolved from the DNA. The sample yields about 200,000 clones; roughly 76% were counted once. Roughly 2.1% of the sample is in the top ten clones.

Notes on this clone: It lacks a known antigen. One base away there is no much larger clone; base qualities are not given.

The specimen sequenced was PBMCs. The TCR was taken from a woman aged 25 to 39 in good health and CMV-seropositive. Recombination connected TRBV5-4 to TRBJ1-1; 7 bases in between match TRBD1. The CDR3 region: CASSLASGTANTEAFF. The bases are TGTGCCAGCAGCTTGGCCTCCGGGACAGCCAACACTGAAGCTTTCTTT.